A selection of T cell receptor beta chains follows, all from one sample in a study of PD-1 blockade in classical Hodgkin lymphoma. The method was immunoSEQ multiplex PCR; TCRdb's version includes in-frame clones alone and lacks a portion of them. The data contain approximately 31,000 clones, about 81% of them singletons. The sequencing used CD4+ T cells from blood, collected before the fourth cycle of nivolumab. The receptors were gathered from a human donor with classical Hodgkin lymphoma. The CDR3 runs from the conserved cysteine through the conserved F or W. Each record gives: CDR3 DNA, CDR3 protein, clone size, J gene, V gene, D gene. A D gene is named only where the DNA matches it firmly. Clone size, where shown, is once, few, many, or a class for clones that have expanded.

CDR3 DNA: TGTGCCACCATCAGGCCCGGGGCTAATGAAAAACTGTTTTTT; CDR3 protein: CATIRPGANEKLFF; clone size: .; J gene: TRBJ1-4; V gene: TRBV28; D gene: .
CDR3 DNA: TGTGCCAGCATGGAGCAATCTGGGGCCAACGTCCTGACTTTC; CDR3 protein: CASMEQSGANVLTF; clone size: .; J gene: TRBJ2-6; V gene: TRBV6-4; D gene: .
CDR3 DNA: TGTGCCAGCAGTGTACCCCCAGGACAGCCCAAGGAGTACAATGAGCAGTTCTTC; CDR3 protein: CASSVPPGQPKEYNEQFF; clone size: .; J gene: TRBJ2-1; V gene: TRBV6-1; D gene: .
CDR3 DNA: TGTGCCAGCAGTGAAGCTTACGGGGTTGTCGGTTACGAGCAGTACTTC; CDR3 protein: CASSEAYGVVGYEQYF; clone size: .; J gene: TRBJ2-7; V gene: TRBV6-1; D gene: .
CDR3 DNA: TGTGCCAGCTCGGGACAGGGGAATGAAAAACTGTTTTTT; CDR3 protein: CASSGQGNEKLFF; clone size: once; J gene: TRBJ1-4; V gene: TRBV9; D gene: TRBD1
CDR3 DNA: TGTGCCTGGCTTTCTCGAGGGACTGAAAAACTGTTTTTT; CDR3 protein: CAWLSRGTEKLFF; clone size: .; J gene: TRBJ1-4; V gene: TRBV30; D gene: .
CDR3 DNA: TGTGCCAGCAGTCGAATGTCTAACTATGGCTACACCTTC; CDR3 protein: CASSRMSNYGYTF; clone size: .; J gene: TRBJ1-2; V gene: TRBV27; D gene: .
CDR3 DNA: TGTGCCAGCAGTTTTTTTGGGAGCGGAGAACAGGACTTC; CDR3 protein: CASSFFGSGEQDF; clone size: .; J gene: TRBJ2-7; V gene: TRBV27; D gene: .
CDR3 DNA: TGCAGCGCCGGGACAGGGGACTACGAGCAGTACTTC; CDR3 protein: CSAGTGDYEQYF; clone size: .; J gene: TRBJ2-7; V gene: TRBV29-1; D gene: TRBD1
CDR3 DNA: TGCGCCAGCAGCCAAGGGACATACACTGAAGCTTTCTTT; CDR3 protein: CASSQGTYTEAFF; clone size: .; J gene: TRBJ1-1; V gene: TRBV4-3; D gene: .
CDR3 DNA: TGTGCCTGGAGTAAGAGTATGAACACTGAAGCTTTCTTT; CDR3 protein: CAWSKSMNTEAFF; clone size: .; J gene: TRBJ1-1; V gene: TRBV30; D gene: .
CDR3 DNA: TGCGCCAGCAGCCCCCTCATGGGGACAGGGGGCGTCACTAATGAAAAACTGTTTTTT; CDR3 protein: CASSPLMGTGGVTNEKLFF; clone size: .; J gene: TRBJ1-4; V gene: TRBV5-1; D gene: TRBD1
CDR3 DNA: TGTGCCAGCAGTTGGGACAGGGGCTACACCTTC; CDR3 protein: CASSWDRGYTF; clone size: few; J gene: TRBJ1-2; V gene: TRBV28; D gene: TRBD1
CDR3 DNA: TGTGCCAGCAGCTTTGTGGGGGGGTACGAGCAGTACTTC; CDR3 protein: CASSFVGGYEQYF; clone size: .; J gene: TRBJ2-7; V gene: TRBV7-3; D gene: TRBD2
CDR3 DNA: TGTGCCAGCAGTACGGACAGATATGGCTACACCTTC; CDR3 protein: CASSTDRYGYTF; clone size: .; J gene: TRBJ1-2; V gene: TRBV28; D gene: .
CDR3 DNA: TGTGCCAGTATTGGAGGGTTCGTCAATGGCTACACCTTC; CDR3 protein: CASIGGFVNGYTF; clone size: .; J gene: TRBJ1-2; V gene: TRBV19; D gene: .
CDR3 DNA: TGTGCCAGCAGCCCCACAGCTTATAGCAATCAGCCCCAGCATTTT; CDR3 protein: CASSPTAYSNQPQHF; clone size: .; J gene: TRBJ1-5; V gene: TRBV7-9; D gene: .
CDR3 DNA: TGCAGTGCTCGAACTAATGAAAAACTGTTTTTT; CDR3 protein: CSARTNEKLFF; clone size: .; J gene: TRBJ1-4; V gene: TRBV20-1; D gene: .
CDR3 DNA: TGTGCCAGCAGCTTGGGGGGTGGAGCTTTCTTT; CDR3 protein: CASSLGGGAFF; clone size: .; J gene: TRBJ1-1; V gene: TRBV7-2; D gene: .
CDR3 DNA: TGTGCCAGCAGTGATGCAGGCCGGGGCGGGGAGCTGTTTTTT; CDR3 protein: CASSDAGRGGELFF; clone size: .; J gene: TRBJ2-2; V gene: TRBV28; D gene: .
CDR3 DNA: TGTGCCAGCTCAGCACAGGGAATCGCGGAGACCCAGTACTTC; CDR3 protein: CASSAQGIAETQYF; clone size: .; J gene: TRBJ2-5; V gene: TRBV18; D gene: .
CDR3 DNA: TGTGCCATCAGTGAACAGGGGGCAGGGCAAAACATTCAGTACTTC; CDR3 protein: CAISEQGAGQNIQYF; clone size: .; J gene: TRBJ2-4; V gene: TRBV10-3; D gene: TRBD1
CDR3 DNA: TGTGCCAGCAGCCTTTCCGGGACTAACTATGGCTACACCTTC; CDR3 protein: CASSLSGTNYGYTF; clone size: .; J gene: TRBJ1-2; V gene: TRBV4-2; D gene: .
CDR3 DNA: TGTGCCAGCAGCTCCGACAGGGGTTCCTACAATGAGCAGTTCTTC; CDR3 protein: CASSSDRGSYNEQFF; clone size: .; J gene: TRBJ2-1; V gene: TRBV11-3; D gene: TRBD1
CDR3 DNA: TGTGCCAGCATGGAATATTACGAGCAGTACTTC; CDR3 protein: CASMEYYEQYF; clone size: few; J gene: TRBJ2-7; V gene: TRBV28; D gene: .
CDR3 DNA: TGTGCCAGCAGCTTAGCGCTCCCCTACGAGCAGTACTTC; CDR3 protein: CASSLALPYEQYF; clone size: once; J gene: TRBJ2-7; V gene: TRBV7-2; D gene: .
CDR3 DNA: TGCGTGGGGGACATGAACACTGAAGCTTTCTTT; CDR3 protein: CVGDMNTEAFF; clone size: .; J gene: TRBJ1-1; V gene: TRBV20-1; D gene: .
CDR3 DNA: TGCGCCAGCAGCCAAGAGTCAGGGAATCAGCCCCAGCATTTT; CDR3 protein: CASSQESGNQPQHF; clone size: .; J gene: TRBJ1-5; V gene: TRBV4-1; D gene: .
CDR3 DNA: TGTGCCAGCAGCTTAGTGGCGGCGATGAACACTGAAGCTTTCTTT; CDR3 protein: CASSLVAAMNTEAFF; clone size: .; J gene: TRBJ1-1; V gene: TRBV11-1; D gene: .
CDR3 DNA: TGTGCCAGCTCACCTCCTTCCTCGGGAACTGAAGCTTTCTTT; CDR3 protein: CASSPPSSGTEAFF; clone size: few; J gene: TRBJ1-1; V gene: TRBV18; D gene: .
CDR3 DNA: TGTGCCAGCACCGGCCGGCGTCGAGGGGAGACCCAGTACTTC; CDR3 protein: CASTGRRRGETQYF; clone size: .; J gene: TRBJ2-5; V gene: TRBV13; D gene: .
CDR3 DNA: TGTGCCAGCTCCTTTTACCAGATCGACGAGCAGTACTTC; CDR3 protein: CASSFYQIDEQYF; clone size: .; J gene: TRBJ2-7; V gene: TRBV18; D gene: .
CDR3 DNA: TGCAGCGGGGGGACATTGGGCACTGAAGCTTTCTTT; CDR3 protein: CSGGTLGTEAFF; clone size: .; J gene: TRBJ1-1; V gene: TRBV29-1; D gene: .
CDR3 DNA: TGTGCTAGTGGTTTGGTACTGGGGATAAAGGGTAACTATGGCTACACCTTC; CDR3 protein: CASGLVLGIKGNYGYTF; clone size: .; J gene: TRBJ1-2; V gene: TRBV12-5; D gene: .
CDR3 DNA: TGCGCCAGCAGCTTGGCGGGGGGCAAGGAAGAAAAACTGTTTTTT; CDR3 protein: CASSLAGGKEEKLFF; clone size: .; J gene: TRBJ1-4; V gene: TRBV5-1; D gene: .
CDR3 DNA: TGTGCCAGCAGCGCCCAGACTAGCGGGGTCGGGCGCACAGATACGCAGTATTTT; CDR3 protein: CASSAQTSGVGRTDTQYF; clone size: .; J gene: TRBJ2-3; V gene: TRBV7-3; D gene: TRBD2
CDR3 DNA: TGTGCCAGCAGCGGCCCGGGACAGGGGGTATGGGACTACGAGCAGTACTTC; CDR3 protein: CASSGPGQGVWDYEQYF; clone size: once; J gene: TRBJ2-7; V gene: TRBV5-6; D gene: TRBD1
CDR3 DNA: TGCGCCAGCAGCCAAGAGGCCAGGGGGTGGGAGACCCAGTACTTC; CDR3 protein: CASSQEARGWETQYF; clone size: .; J gene: TRBJ2-5; V gene: TRBV4-1; D gene: TRBD1
CDR3 DNA: TGTGCCAGCAGCGTAATTACTAGCGGGGAAACAGATACGCAGTATTTT; CDR3 protein: CASSVITSGETDTQYF; clone size: .; J gene: TRBJ2-3; V gene: TRBV9; D gene: TRBD2
CDR3 DNA: TGTGCCTGGAGGACGGAGAGGGAAAACATTCAGTACTTC; CDR3 protein: CAWRTERENIQYF; clone size: .; J gene: TRBJ2-4; V gene: TRBV30; D gene: .
CDR3 DNA: TGCGCCAGCAGCTTGGAATTGGGCAGCTTCTATGGCTACACCTTC; CDR3 protein: CASSLELGSFYGYTF; clone size: .; J gene: TRBJ1-2; V gene: TRBV5-1; D gene: .
CDR3 DNA: TGTGCCAGCAGCCACCCTGTTGGAAACACCATATATTTT; CDR3 protein: CASSHPVGNTIYF; clone size: .; J gene: TRBJ1-3; V gene: TRBV7-8; D gene: .
CDR3 DNA: TGTGCCAGTAAACCGGGGTCCTTGGGCGGGACCCAGTACTTC; CDR3 protein: CASKPGSLGGTQYF; clone size: .; J gene: TRBJ2-5; V gene: TRBV19; D gene: .
CDR3 DNA: TGCGCCAGCAGCCCCACTTTGGCCGTGAACACTGAAGCTTTCTTT; CDR3 protein: CASSPTLAVNTEAFF; clone size: .; J gene: TRBJ1-1; V gene: TRBV5-1; D gene: .
CDR3 DNA: TGTGCCAGTAGCCCGACAGGGACCCAAGAGACCCAGTACTTC; CDR3 protein: CASSPTGTQETQYF; clone size: once; J gene: TRBJ2-5; V gene: TRBV19; D gene: TRBD1
CDR3 DNA: TGTGCCAGCAGCTTAAGGACCCCCGGAACCATCGGGGGGCGAAGGGACACTGAAGCTTTCTTT; CDR3 protein: CASSLRTPGTIGGRRDTEAFF; clone size: once; J gene: TRBJ1-1; V gene: TRBV7-6; D gene: .
CDR3 DNA: TGCGCCAGCAGCCAAGATAGGACTAGCGGGGGGGCCCGCGTCACCGGGGAGCTGTTTTTT; CDR3 protein: CASSQDRTSGGARVTGELFF; clone size: .; J gene: TRBJ2-2; V gene: TRBV4-1; D gene: TRBD2
CDR3 DNA: TGCGCCAGCAGCCAAGCCCCGGGAGCTTACTCTGGAAACACCATATATTTT; CDR3 protein: CASSQAPGAYSGNTIYF; clone size: .; J gene: TRBJ1-3; V gene: TRBV4-3; D gene: .
CDR3 DNA: TGTGCCAGCTCTCCAGAGCTCTCTGGAAACACCATATATTTT; CDR3 protein: CASSPELSGNTIYF; clone size: .; J gene: TRBJ1-3; V gene: TRBV18; D gene: .
CDR3 DNA: TGTGCCAGCAGCTTAATACAGGGGGTCTATGGCTACACCTTC; CDR3 protein: CASSLIQGVYGYTF; clone size: .; J gene: TRBJ1-2; V gene: TRBV7-9; D gene: TRBD1
CDR3 DNA: TGTGCCAGCAGCTTCGGCACAGATACGCAGTATTTT; CDR3 protein: CASSFGTDTQYF; clone size: .; J gene: TRBJ2-3; V gene: TRBV7-2; D gene: .
CDR3 DNA: TGTGCCAGCAGCAGGGGGACAGGGTATTACGAGCAGTACTTC; CDR3 protein: CASSRGTGYYEQYF; clone size: .; J gene: TRBJ2-7; V gene: TRBV7-6; D gene: TRBD1
CDR3 DNA: TGTGCCAGCAGGGACAAACCCTACGAGCAGTACTTC; CDR3 protein: CASRDKPYEQYF; clone size: .; J gene: TRBJ2-7; V gene: TRBV27; D gene: .
CDR3 DNA: TGTGCCAGCAGCTTAGGGTTCCGGGACAGTGGGGTGAACTATGGCTACACCTTC; CDR3 protein: CASSLGFRDSGVNYGYTF; clone size: .; J gene: TRBJ1-2; V gene: TRBV7-8; D gene: TRBD1
CDR3 DNA: TGTGCCAGCAGCTTCAATGGATATGAAGCTTTCTTT; CDR3 protein: CASSFNGYEAFF; clone size: .; J gene: TRBJ1-1; V gene: TRBV5-4; D gene: .
CDR3 DNA: TGTGCCAGCAGCGCTCAGGGGGGGCGGGCAGATACGCAGTATTTT; CDR3 protein: CASSAQGGRADTQYF; clone size: .; J gene: TRBJ2-3; V gene: TRBV9; D gene: .
CDR3 DNA: TGTGCCAGCCCAAATAAACAGGGGGCGCATGGCTACACCTTC; CDR3 protein: CASPNKQGAHGYTF; clone size: .; J gene: TRBJ1-2; V gene: TRBV6-5; D gene: TRBD1